Shown below are 30 T cell receptor beta chains from a single sample sequenced in a study of type 1 regulatory T cells. Their specific antigens are unknown. TCRdb re-derived calls from the reads in MiXCR, one entry per CDR3 protein. The sample lists some 22,000 distinct CDR3 sequences; roughly two thirds were seen once. Sequenced material: cultured T cells, either the whole culture or a sorted T cell fraction (not recorded which). Subset denoted: Tr1-enriched cell product generated in vitro against host alloantigens. These receptors all stem from a human donor in good health.

This clonotype turned up a few times. The J gene is TRBJ2-6, the V gene TRBV6-2 or TRBV6-3; D ambiguous. The germline V gene encodes CDR1 MNHEY and CDR2 SVGEGT. The CDR3 consists of 17 residues. V lost 3 bases, J lost 0 bases, and 12 bases lay in between. CDR3 sequence: CASSYNTVRSGANVLTF. The DNA for the CDR3 is TGTGCCAGCAGTTATAATACAGTCCGCTCTGGGGCCAACGTCCTGACTTTC.

V usage is TRBV7-9 and J usage is TRBJ2-3; no definite D call. V was trimmed by 7 bases and J by 5 bases, leaving 13 bases between them. Germline V gene lookup returns CDR1 SEHNR and CDR2 FQNEAQ (reference sequence). The CDR3 loop spans 13 amino acids. The CDR3: CASTPGSGDTQYF. The DNA of the CDR3 is TGTGCCAGCACTCCGGGTAGTGGAGATACGCAGTATTTT.

This chain joins TRBV5-1 and TRBJ2-1, with 8 bases matching TRBD2. V lost 0 bases, J lost 3 bases, and 2 bases stayed unmatched. Germline values: CDR1 SGHRS, CDR2 YFSETQ. The CDR3 covers 15 residues. CDR3 in amino acids: CASSLVAGGYNEQFF. DNA for the CDR3: TGCGCCAGCAGCTTGGTTGCGGGGGGCTACAATGAGCAGTTCTTC. The full variable domain, with the rest looked up from reference TRBV5-1 and TRBJ2-1, is KAGVTQTPRYLIKTRGQQVTLSCSPISGHRSVSWYQQTPGQGLQFLFEYFSETQRNKGNFPGRFSGRQFSNSRSEMNVSTLELGDSALYLCASSLVAGGYNEQFFGPGTRLTVL.

J is TRBJ1-1 and V is TRBV12-3 or TRBV12-4, with D uncertain. V was shortened by 6 bases and J by 4 bases, with 6 bases between the two germline ends. The CDR3 runs to 11 residues. CDR3 sequence reads: CASRRSTEAFF. In DNA, the CDR3 is TGTGCCAGCAGGCGGAGCACTGAAGCTTTCTTT.

This rearrangement joins TRBV5-6 to TRBJ2-7, with 7 bases fitting TRBD1. Losses at the gene ends were 4 bases for V and 4 bases for J; bases not matched to a gene: 5. Germline CDR1 SGHDT, CDR2 YYEEEE. This CDR3 spans 13 amino acids. The CDR3 sequence is CASSVPGGYEQYF. As DNA, the CDR3 is TGTGCCAGCAGCGTCCCAGGGGGATACGAGCAGTACTTC.

This clonotype was seen more than once but under ten times. The gene calls are TRBV11-2 and TRBJ2-3; 15 bases fit TRBD2. Per germline, CDR1 SGHAT and CDR2 FQNNGV. Unmatched junction bases numbered 11, after V lost 3 bases and J lost 4 bases. This CDR3 contains 19 residues. DNA for the CDR3: TGTGCCAGCAGCTTGAGAAGGACTAGCGGGGGGGCCAGGGCAGATACGCAGTATTTT. This translates into CASSLRRTSGGARADTQYF.

The chain recombines TRBV3-1 with TRBJ2-5; either TRBD1 or TRBD2 may fit D (5 bases each). The CDR3 is made up of 16 amino acids. The V gene lost 0 bases and the J gene lost 1 base, with 12 bases spanning the gap. Per germline, CDR1 LGHDT and CDR2 YNNKEL (reference sequence). The CDR3 DNA is TGTGCCAGCAGCCAAGATCGGAGAGGGGTCCAAGAGACCCAGTACTTC. This sequence encodes CASSQDRRGVQETQYF.

This clonotype was counted a single time. The chain employs TRBV7-2 and TRBJ2-1; tentative D call: TRBD2 (6 bases). V dropped 5 bases and J dropped 6 bases, with 17 bases sitting between them. The germline V gene has CDR1 SGHTA and CDR2 FQGNSA. This CDR3 is built from 15 residues. DNA for the CDR3: TGTGCCAGCAGCGGAGGGGCAATAAGGGGCAATGAGCAGTTCTTC. This codes for CASSGGAIRGNEQFF.

The chain recombines TRBV7-9 with TRBJ2-5; TRBD2 might be the D (6 bases). Germline V gene lookup returns CDR1 SEHNR and CDR2 FQNEAQ (reference sequence). V was shortened by 5 bases and J by 0 bases, with 19 bases between the two germline ends. The CDR3 extends over 17 amino acids. The CDR3 is CASSPRLGPSDQETQYF. Written as DNA, the CDR3 is TGTGCCAGCAGCCCCCGCTTGGGCCCTAGCGACCAAGAGACCCAGTACTTC.

On this clonotype: One junction end does not reproduce the germline sequence, and a read error may be involved. The chain links TRBV27 to TRBJ2-2; 14 bases agree with TRBD2. CDR1 is MNHEY and CDR2 is SMNVEV in the germline V gene (reference sequence). This CDR3 region has 19 residues. CDR3 nucleotides: TGTGCCAGCAGTTTATATGGACTAGCGGGGGGCCGGAACACCGAGGAGCTGTTTTTT. Translation: CASSLYGLAGGRNTEELFF.

Concerning this clonotype itself: The junction differs from germline at one of its ends, possibly a read error. The gene calls are TRBV2 and TRBJ2-3; D possibly corresponds to TRBD2 (6 bases). CDR1 is SNHLY, CDR2 FYNNEI, per germline. The CDR3 contains 14 residues. The CDR3 sequence: CVSTGTRSTDTQYF. The CDR3 nucleotides read TGTGTCAGCACCGGGACTCGCAGCACAGATACGCAGTATTTT.

This clonotype was observed once. The chain uses TRBV25-1 and TRBJ2-7; 7 bases agree with TRBD1. Trimming at V came to 5 bases and at J to 2 bases, leaving 3 bases not matched to a gene. The germline V gene encodes CDR1 MGHDK and CDR2 SYGVNS. CDR3 length: 13 amino acids. CDR3 loop: CASSIQGAYEQYF. CDR3 coding DNA: TGTGCCAGCAGTATTCAGGGGGCCTACGAGCAGTACTTC.

The chain employs TRBV5-1 and TRBJ2-2; 10 positions match TRBD2. Germline V CDR1 and CDR2: SGHRS, YFSETQ. The CDR3 covers 15 residues. The ends lost 5 bases at V and 5 bases at J; junction bases unmatched: 6. The CDR3 is CASRTASGGTGELFF. The CDR3 DNA is TGCGCCAGCAGAACAGCTAGCGGGGGAACCGGGGAGCTGTTTTTT.

V usage is TRBV19 and J usage is TRBJ2-3, with TRBD1 identical over 9 bases. This CDR3 contains 17 residues. Germline V gene data show CDR1 as LNHDA and CDR2 as SQIVND (reference sequence). J was trimmed by 3 bases and V by 3 bases; bases with no gene match: 10. DNA of the CDR3: TGTGCCAGTAGTATCGCACAGGGGGCGCCTGGGACAGATACGCAGTATTTT. Protein sequence: CASSIAQGAPGTDTQYF.

The rearrangement joins TRBV3-1 to TRBJ1-1; a weak D match, TRBD1 (6 bases). The V gene's germline CDR1 is LGHDT and CDR2 YNNKEL (reference sequence). This CDR3 has 15 amino acids. The V gene lost 4 bases and the J gene lost 4 bases, with 16 bases spanning the gap. In nucleotides, the CDR3 is TGTGCCAGCAGCCCCAGGAGGGGGGGCGTCACTGAAGCTTTCTTT. Protein: CASSPRRGGVTEAFF.

This clonotype is labeled as medium-sized. The V call is TRBV4-1, the J call TRBJ1-6; TRBD1 matches at 9 bases. V lost 4 bases, J lost 10 bases, and 8 bases stayed unmatched. CDR3 length equals 15 residues. Germline V lookup: CDR1 MGHRA, CDR2 YSYEKL. This CDR3 reads CASSPITGGVSPLHF. DNA for the CDR3: TGCGCCAGCAGCCCCATTACAGGGGGCGTCTCACCCCTCCACTTT.

The chain recombines TRBV7-2 with TRBJ2-3; TRBD2 is a possible D gene (7 bases). The CDR3 covers 17 residues. V lost 3 bases to trimming and J lost 6 bases, with 22 bases between them. The germline gives CDR1 SGHTA, CDR2 FQGNSA. The CDR3 here is CASSLGVWGGGIDTQYF. The CDR3 region has the DNA TGTGCCAGCAGCTTGGGCGTCTGGGGGGGCGGGATTGATACGCAGTATTTT.

This rearrangement joins TRBV3-1 to TRBJ1-2, with 11 bases identical to TRBD1. Germline V gene lookup returns CDR1 LGHDT and CDR2 YNNKEL (reference sequence). The CDR3 loop spans 16 amino acids. The J segment lost 7 bases and the V segment lost 3 bases, leaving 10 bases of the junction unmatched. CDR3 bases: TGTGCCAGCAGCCATGCGGACAGGGGGCTTTTGGGTGGCTACACCTTC. Translated: CASSHADRGLLGGYTF.

The chain carries TRBV19 and TRBJ2-3, with D perhaps TRBD1 or TRBD2 (5 bases each). The CDR3 spans 17 residues. The V and J ends lost 0 bases and 6 bases respectively, with 19 bases between them. Germline loops: CDR1 LNHDA, CDR2 SQIVND (reference sequence). Here the CDR3 DNA reads TGTGCCAGTAGTATAGATGCAGGGAAGAGACTATCGGATACGCAGTATTTT. It encodes CASSIDAGKRLSDTQYF. The full variable domain, completed using reference TRBV19 and TRBJ2-3, is DGGITQSPKYLFRKEGQNVTLSCEQNLNHDAMYWYRQDPGQGLRLIYYSQIVNDFQKGDIAEGYSVSREKKESFPLTVTSAQKNPTAFYLCASSIDAGKRLSDTQYFGPGTRLTVL.

This clonotype was counted a few times. The chain joins TRBV20-1 to TRBJ2-7; TRBD1 agrees at 11 bases. Germline V CDR1 and CDR2: DFQATT, SNEGSKA (reference sequence). The CDR3 is 13 amino acids. With V trimmed by 6 bases and J by 5 bases, 6 bases remained unmatched. CDR3 sequence reads: CSAPRTGGHEQYF. CDR3 coding DNA: TGCAGTGCCCCTAGGACAGGGGGCCACGAGCAGTACTTC.

This sequence joins TRBV6-1 and TRBJ1-1; D is unclear. V lost 5 bases and J lost 1, with 8 bases in between. CDR1 and CDR2 (germline): MNHNS, SASEGT. There are 13 residues in the CDR3. CDR3 nucleotides: TGTGCCAGCAGTCGGAGAGCGAACACTGAAGCTTTCTTT. Translating gives CASSRRANTEAFF.

In DNA, the CDR3 is TGTGCCAGCAGGTGGACAGGGACCGAGACCCAGTACTTC. Translation: CASRWTGTETQYF. The chain recombines TRBV7-9 with TRBJ2-5, with 8 positions matching TRBD1. The ends lost 6 bases at V and 5 bases at J; junction bases unmatched: 5. There are 13 residues in the CDR3. CDR1 and CDR2 (germline): SEHNR, FQNEAQ (reference sequence).

The V call is TRBV28, the J call TRBJ1-1; D is unresolved. The V gene's germline CDR1 is MDHEN and CDR2 SYDVKM. The length of the CDR3 is 13 residues. V lost 2 bases, J lost 6 bases, and 10 bases lay in between. CDR3 in DNA: TGTGCCAGCAGTTTAACCCCATCACCTGAAGCTTTCTTT. As protein: CASSLTPSPEAFF.

The chain combines TRBV6-5 with TRBJ1-6; no clear D gene. The CDR3 runs 13 residues. The V gene's germline CDR1 is MNHEY and CDR2 SVGAGI. V gave up 5 bases and J gave up 6 bases, with 8 bases separating them. The CDR3 sequence is CASSQRTNSPLHF. The CDR3 region has the DNA TGTGCCAGCAGTCAGCGGACTAATTCACCCCTCCACTTT.

The chain carries TRBV20-1 and TRBJ1-5, with no clear D. Trimming took off 0 bases at V and 2 bases at J, with 8 bases between the two ends. This CDR3 has 14 residues. The germline V gene has CDR1 DFQATT and CDR2 SNEGSKA (reference sequence). The CDR3 is CSARDRVGNQPQHF. CDR3 DNA: TGCAGTGCTAGAGATAGGGTAGGCAATCAGCCCCAGCATTTT.

The rearrangement joins TRBV6-2 or TRBV6-3 to TRBJ1-2; 7 bases are shared with TRBD1. Germline-derived CDR1 and CDR2 are MNHEY and SVGEGT. With V trimmed by 2 bases and J by 4 bases, 10 bases remained unmatched. The CDR3 runs to 16 residues. CDR3 region: CASSYPPGQSAYGYTF. CDR3 DNA: TGTGCCAGCAGTTACCCTCCGGGACAGAGCGCCTATGGCTACACCTTC.

This clonotype was detected only once. The chain carries TRBV28 and TRBJ1-1; D is undetermined. Per the germline V gene, CDR1 is MDHEN and CDR2 is SYDVKM. The CDR3 extends over 13 amino acids. V dropped 6 bases and J dropped 5 bases, with 13 bases sitting between them. DNA of the CDR3: TGTGCCAGCAGGGGAGGCCAGAGAACTGAAGCTTTCTTT. Translating it yields CASRGGQRTEAFF.

The genes are TRBV18 and TRBJ2-5, with 7 nucleotides matching TRBD1. The CDR3 has 14 residues. The V gene end was trimmed by 2 bases and the J gene end by 2 bases; junction bases not matched to a gene: 2. Germline CDR1 reads KGHSH; CDR2 reads LQKENI. The CDR3 protein is CASSPEGAQETQYF. The DNA for the CDR3 is TGTGCCAGCTCACCAGAGGGGGCACAAGAGACCCAGTACTTC.

V and J are TRBV12-3 or TRBV12-4 and TRBJ2-3; 8 nucleotides align to TRBD2. This CDR3 region has 17 residues. The V gene end was trimmed by 2 bases and the J gene end by 4 bases; junction bases not matched to a gene: 11. The CDR3 bases are TGTGCCAGCAGTTTAAGCGGGGGCCCCGGAGGCGCAGATACGCAGTATTTT. It specifies CASSLSGGPGGADTQYF.

The rearrangement joins TRBV7-9 to TRBJ1-2, with 8 positions matching TRBD1. This CDR3 spans 14 amino acids. Germline loops: CDR1 SEHNR, CDR2 FQNEAQ (reference sequence). The V and J ends lost 5 bases and 7 bases, in that order; junction bases with no gene match: 9. CDR3 in DNA: TGTGCCAGCAGCCAGCGACAGGGGAGGGTTGGCTACACCTTC. It specifies CASSQRQGRVGYTF.